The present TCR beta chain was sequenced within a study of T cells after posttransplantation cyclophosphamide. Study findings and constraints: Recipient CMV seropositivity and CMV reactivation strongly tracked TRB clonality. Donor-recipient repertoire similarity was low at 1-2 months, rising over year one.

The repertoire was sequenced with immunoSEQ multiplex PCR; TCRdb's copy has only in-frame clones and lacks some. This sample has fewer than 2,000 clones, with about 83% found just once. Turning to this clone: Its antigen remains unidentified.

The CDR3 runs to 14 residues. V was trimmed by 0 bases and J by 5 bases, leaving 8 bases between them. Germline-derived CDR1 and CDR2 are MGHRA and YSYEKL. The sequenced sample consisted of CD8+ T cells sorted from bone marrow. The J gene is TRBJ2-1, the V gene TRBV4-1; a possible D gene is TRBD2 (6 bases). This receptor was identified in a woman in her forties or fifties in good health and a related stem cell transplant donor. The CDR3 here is CASSQEGLHNEQFF. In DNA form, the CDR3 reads TGCGCCAGCAGCCAAGAGGGACTCCACAATGAGCAGTTCTTC.